These 5 T cell receptor beta chains were sequenced from one sample in a study of cytomegalovirus exposure and HLA in healthy donors. Both 60 Vbeta primers and 13 Jbeta primers went into the PCR. The repertoire was sequenced with immunoSEQ multiplex PCR; TCRdb's copy has only in-frame clones and lacks some. The sample holds about 120,000 clones, roughly 80% seen once. Source material: PBMCs. The receptors were gathered from a man aged 55 to 69 in good health and CMV-seropositive.

The chain carries TRBV6-4 and TRBJ1-1; D remains unclear. Germline V lookup: CDR1 MRHNA, CDR2 SNTAGT. CDR3 length: 14 amino acids. The V gene lost 0 bases and the J gene lost 1 base, with 6 bases spanning the gap. The CDR3 bases are TGTGCCAGCAGTGACTCTTCAGGGAACACTGAAGCTTTCTTT. Residues: CASSDSSGNTEAFF.

V usage is TRBV19 and J usage is TRBJ2-7, with D possibly TRBD1 on 6 matching bases. V gave up 4 bases and J gave up 3 bases, with 10 bases separating them. The germline V gene has CDR1 LNHDA and CDR2 SQIVND (reference sequence). The CDR3 extends over 13 amino acids. CDR3: CASSSGGVYEQYF. The CDR3 nucleotides read TGTGCCAGTAGTAGTGGGGGCGTCTACGAGCAGTACTTC. The whole variable domain, remainder taken from reference TRBV19 and TRBJ2-7, is DGGITQSPKYLFRKEGQNVTLSCEQNLNHDAMYWYRQDPGQGLRLIYYSQIVNDFQKGDIAEGYSVSREKKESFPLTVTSAQKNPTAFYLCASSSGGVYEQYFGPGTRLTVT.

The gene calls are TRBV28 and TRBJ1-4; D possibly corresponds to TRBD1 (6 bases). Germline values: CDR1 MDHEN, CDR2 SYDVKM. This CDR3 is 15 amino acids long. V was cut by 5 bases and J by 4 bases, with 14 bases left in between. In DNA, the CDR3 is TGTGCCAGCAGTACGGGGGGGGCGGATAATGAAAAACTGTTTTTT. Translated: CASSTGGADNEKLFF.

This chain links TRBV28 with TRBJ1-6; D remains ambiguous. CDR3 length: 13 residues. The germline gives CDR1 MDHEN, CDR2 SYDVKM. The V end was cut by 4 bases, the J end by 4 bases, with 5 bases between. The CDR3: CASSSGYNSPLHF. CDR3 sequence (DNA): TGTGCCAGCAGTTCGGGATATAATTCACCCCTCCACTTT.

The chain uses TRBV5-1 and TRBJ2-7; 10 nucleotides line up with TRBD2. V lost 3 bases and J lost 2; bases outside the gene matches: 5. The CDR3 consists of 15 residues. Germline CDR1 SGHRS, CDR2 YFSETQ. The CDR3 DNA reads TGCGCCAGCAGCTCTGGGACTAGCGAGGCCTACGAGCAGTACTTC. Amino acids: CASSSGTSEAYEQYF. Complete variable domain (other parts from reference TRBV5-1 and TRBJ2-7): KAGVTQTPRYLIKTRGQQVTLSCSPISGHRSVSWYQQTPGQGLQFLFEYFSETQRNKGNFPGRFSGRQFSNSRSEMNVSTLELGDSALYLCASSSGTSEAYEQYFGPGTRLTVT.